This is a list of T cell receptor beta chains from one sample in a study of blood T cells in healthy people across ages. MiXCR, applied by TCRdb to the 5' RACE reads, yields one record per CDR3 protein. The repertoire has around 670,000 distinct CDR3 sequences, approximately 30% of them found once; the top ten carry about a sixth. What was sequenced was blood. The receptors stem from a woman of 80 years or more in good health. Each CDR3 is given with its conserved first and last residue. D genes are given only for firm matches. Expanded clones get a size class; other rows say once, few or many, or leave the size out.

v_call	d_call	j_call	clone_size	cdr3_aa
TRBV20-1	-	TRBJ2-5	-	CSAVPSGVLQETQYF
TRBV12-3/TRBV12-4	-	TRBJ2-7	many	CASSLGASYEQYF
TRBV13	-	TRBJ2-6	-	CASSPPARANVLTF
TRBV2	-	TRBJ1-6	once	CASSEGAGRTPLHF
TRBV6-5	-	-	-	CASRYNQDYEQYF
TRBV20-1	-	TRBJ2-7	-	CSARGRHPTEQYF
TRBV2	-	TRBJ2-1	many	CASTENRVGNEQFF
TRBV20-1	-	TRBJ1-4	-	CSARKGHYEKLFF
TRBV5-1	TRBD1	TRBJ1-6	-	CASSQGQGNSPLHF
TRBV7-2	TRBD1	TRBJ2-7	-	CASSLAMTGRYEQYF
TRBV27	-	TRBJ1-2	many	CATGAGITYGYTF
TRBV20-1	TRBD1	TRBJ1-2	few	CSAIEGTGGGYTF